This TCR beta chain was recorded in a study of shared clonotypes between healthy human individuals. Study outcomes and limitations: Sample collection involved blood only; tissue repertoires are likely different. When naive CD4 clonotypes were compared across several donors, 4% to 6.5% were shared.

Trimming shortened V by 5 bases and J by 10 bases, and 16 bases separated the two germline ends. Germline CDR1 is SGHTA and CDR2 is FQGTGA. CDR3 length: 13 residues. TCRdb's table, derived via immunoSEQ multiplex PCR, lists solely in-frame clones and lacks some. Of approximately 710,000 clones in the sample, about 92% are singletons; the top ten hold about a third. Of note for this clone: Antigen specificity is unknown.

Material: memory CD8+ T cells from PBMCs. Sample subset: CD45RO+ cells pooled with CCR7-negative TemRA cells. The receptor's source is a man between 18 and 29 years old in good health. Some clones in this sample may be carry-over from other donors' samples. J is TRBJ2-3 and V is TRBV7-3; D is perhaps TRBD2 (5 bases). The CDR3 nucleotides are TGTGCCAGCAGCCCTACGGGGATGCATGCGCAGTATTTT. Translated: CASSPTGMHAQYF.